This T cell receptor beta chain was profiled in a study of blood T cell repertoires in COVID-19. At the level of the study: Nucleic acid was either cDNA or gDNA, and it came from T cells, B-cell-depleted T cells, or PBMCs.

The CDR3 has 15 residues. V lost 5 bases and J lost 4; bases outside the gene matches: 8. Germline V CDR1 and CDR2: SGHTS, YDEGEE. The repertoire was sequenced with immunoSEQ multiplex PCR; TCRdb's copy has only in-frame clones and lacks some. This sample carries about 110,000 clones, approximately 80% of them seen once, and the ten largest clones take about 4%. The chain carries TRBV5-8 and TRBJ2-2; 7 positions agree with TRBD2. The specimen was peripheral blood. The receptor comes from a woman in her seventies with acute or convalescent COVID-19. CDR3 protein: CASRKWEGSTGELFF. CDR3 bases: TGTGCCAGCAGAAAATGGGAGGGGTCCACCGGGGAGCTGTTTTTT.